The 10 T cell receptor beta chains below come from one sample, sequenced in a study of identifying expanded T cells in peripheral blood. TCRdb's copy holds only in-frame clones and misses some; the assay was immunoSEQ multiplex PCR. The table includes around 100,000 clones, about 83% detected once. The sequenced sample was blood. Receptors were obtained from a person aged 18-70 years in good health.

V and J are TRBV6-4 and TRBJ2-3, with D hard to call. V was pared by 5 bases and J by 1 base, with 13 bases between. CDR1 is MRHNA and CDR2 is SNTAGT in the germline V gene. CDR3 size: 15 residues. In DNA form, the CDR3 reads TGTGCCAGCAGTCCAGGCGGCCTTGGCACAGATACGCAGTATTTT. Protein product: CASSPGGLGTDTQYF.

The count of this clone is one. The gene calls are TRBV10-1 and TRBJ2-3; the match to TRBD2 covers 7 bases. CDR3 length: 14 amino acids. Losses at the gene ends were 7 bases for V and 4 bases for J; bases not matched to a gene: 8. CDR1 WNHNN and CDR2 SYGVQD come from the germline V gene (reference sequence). In DNA form, the CDR3 reads TGCGCCAGCACTGGGACTCGGGAGGCAGATACGCAGTATTTT. Its protein product is CASTGTREADTQYF.

The chain carries TRBV29-1 and TRBJ2-3, with 7 bases that match TRBD2. CDR3 length: 13 residues. Germline values: CDR1 SQVTM, CDR2 ANQGSEA. The V and J ends lost 1 base and 5 bases, in that order; junction bases with no gene match: 3. CDR3 coding DNA: TGCAGCGTTGAAGCTGGGAGGGTAGATACGCAGTATTTT. It codes for CSVEAGRVDTQYF.

The rearrangement uses TRBV9 and TRBJ1-2; D is undetermined. Germline CDR1 reads SGDLS; CDR2 reads YYNGEE. The CDR3 has 15 amino acids. Trimming took 0 bases from V and 2 from J, leaving 11 bases between them. CDR3 bases: TGTGCCAGCAGCGTAGATCCGGGGTCGAACTATGGCTACACCTTC. This codes for CASSVDPGSNYGYTF.

This chain uses TRBV27 with TRBJ1-5, with no clear D. The CDR3 runs to 13 residues. The germline V and J ends were trimmed by 6 bases and 4 bases, with 10 bases remaining between them. In germline, CDR1 is MNHEY, CDR2 SMNVEV (reference sequence). The CDR3 region is CASRSASNQPQHF. CDR3 nucleotide sequence: TGTGCCAGCAGATCAGCGTCGAATCAGCCCCAGCATTTT.

The chain recombines TRBV27 with TRBJ2-1, with D maybe TRBD1 (6 bases). Between the trimmed V and J ends, which lost 8 bases and 1 base, there was a span of 15 bases. In germline, CDR1 is MNHEY, CDR2 SMNVEV (reference sequence). The CDR3 contains 15 residues. CDR3 in amino acids: CASRHPQGSYNEQFF. In DNA form, the CDR3 reads TGTGCCAGCCGACACCCGCAGGGGTCCTACAATGAGCAGTTCTTC.

This chain joins TRBV11-2 and TRBJ1-2; no clear D gene. The CDR3 length is 14 residues. Germline V lookup: CDR1 SGHAT, CDR2 FQNNGV. Trimming shortened V by 2 bases and J by 2 bases, and 9 bases separated the two germline ends. The CDR3 is CASSLSRHNYGYTF. CDR3 coding DNA: TGTGCCAGCAGCTTATCGAGGCACAACTATGGCTACACCTTC.

The rearrangement joins TRBV6-5 to TRBJ1-6; D gene unclear. The CDR3 covers 15 residues. CDR1 and CDR2 from the germline V gene are MNHEY and SVGAGI. V was cut by 7 bases and J by 0 bases, with 10 bases left in between. DNA for the CDR3: TGTGCCAGCAAGGGAGGCGGCTCCTATAATTCACCCCTCCACTTT. It codes for CASKGGGSYNSPLHF.

CDR3 residues: CSVRGILNTEAFF. CDR3 in DNA: TGCAGCGTTAGGGGTATTCTGAACACTGAAGCTTTCTTT. The chain couples TRBV29-1 to TRBJ1-1; the D gene is possibly TRBD1 (5 bases). The V end lost 5 bases, the J end lost 0 bases, and 10 bases lay between the germline ends. The CDR3 is made up of 13 amino acids. Germline CDR1 and CDR2: SQVTM and ANQGSEA.

This clone was recorded a few times. The chain employs TRBV7-9 and TRBJ2-2; 8 bases line up with TRBD1. In germline, CDR1 is SEHNR, CDR2 FQNEAQ (reference sequence). J was trimmed by 5 bases and V by 5 bases; bases with no gene match: 7. The CDR3 runs 15 residues. The CDR3 protein is CASSVGQGDTGELFF. CDR3 DNA sequence: TGTGCCAGCAGCGTAGGACAGGGCGATACCGGGGAGCTGTTTTTT.